This record covers a single TCR beta chain. Its antigen is currently unknown. Measured with immunoSEQ multiplex PCR; TCRdb has only the in-frame clones, and not every one. The table has around 62,000 clones, around 79% seen once. Germline values: CDR1 MNHEY, CDR2 SMNVEV (reference sequence). The V end lost 6 bases, the J end lost 0 bases, and 15 bases lay between the germline ends. There are 15 residues in the CDR3. The data derive from a study of OX40 agonist ivuxolimab in advanced cancers. At the level of the study: Of the participants, over 30% had some prior anti-PD-1, anti-PD-L1 or anti-CTLA-4 therapy, which was allowed. One hepatocellular carcinoma and a couple of cutaneous melanoma patients partially responded.

Whole-study findings and limits: There were, on average, more expanded clones in CD8+ T cells than in CD4+. Clonal expansion was seen in CD4+ and CD8+ blood T cells by week 6 at 0.1 to 3.0 mg/kg.

The TCR sequence derives from an adult with an advanced solid tumor such as melanoma, head and neck, liver or kidney cancer. The rearrangement links TRBV27 to TRBJ2-7; tentatively, D is TRBD2 (6 bases). This material consisted of CD4+ or CD8+ T cells sorted from blood, taken in a trial of the OX40 agonist ivuxolimab. The CDR3 loop is CASRNSGPSSYEQYF. CDR3 nucleotides: TGTGCCAGCAGAAATAGCGGACCTAGCTCCTACGAGCAGTACTTC.